This T cell receptor beta chain was sequenced in a study of blood T cell repertoires in COVID-19. Looking at the study overall: COVID-19 samples from acute and convalescent phases originated in the United States, Italy and Spain.

Participants were aged about 18 to 95 years, lived in 20 to 30 US areas, and enrolled virtually. Clinical history reported by participants formed the basis on which cohorts were assigned. How the authors handled the data: The assay estimated nucleated cells by amplifying reference gene primers. Some clones are missing from TCRdb's copy, which holds only in-frame ones; the method was immunoSEQ multiplex PCR. The V and J calls and clone size were taken over from that table, and D and trimming were inferred from the DNA. Of 220,000 or so clones in the sample, 84% were seen once. This clone was found once. CDR1 and CDR2 (germline): SQVTM, ANQGSEA. Trimming removed 7 bases from V and 8 bases from J, with 14 bases in between. The CDR3 has 11 amino acids.

The sequencing sample was made of PBMCs or T cells enriched from blood (not recorded which). This sequence originates from a woman aged 40 to 50 who had recovered from COVID-19. V gene TRBV29-1 combines with J gene TRBJ1-2; D is unresolved. CDR3 residues: CSGLGGQGYTF. In DNA, the CDR3 is TGCAGCGGCCTTGGAGGGCAGGGCTACACCTTC. Full variable domain (remainder filled in from reference TRBV29-1 and TRBJ1-2): SAVISQKPSRDICQRGTSLTIQCQVDSQVTMMFWYRQQPGQSLTLIATANQGSEATYESGFVIDKFPISRPNLTFSTLTVSNMSPEDSSIYLCSGLGGQGYTFGSGTRLTVV.